These 7 T cell receptor beta chains originate from one sample sequenced in a study of neurological immune-mediated disorders. TCRdb fed the 5' RACE reads into MiXCR, producing one record per CDR3 protein. This table has 70,000 to 90,000 distinct CDR3 sequences, about 5.5% appearing once. Material for sequencing was PBMCs. The receptor source for this set is a woman aged 30 to 39 with multiple sclerosis.

This clonotype showed up many times. This sequence joins TRBV21-1 and TRBJ2-2; the D segment call TRBD1 is taken from the table without a DNA check. TRBV21-1 is a pseudogene segment. The CDR3 spans 16 residues. The CDR3 sequence is CASAPGGEFSTGELFF. The DNA of the CDR3 is TGTGCCAGCGCCCCCGGCGGGGAATTTTCCACCGGGGAGCTGTTTTTT.

This clonotype was seen at least ten times. V gene TRBV20-1 combines with J gene TRBJ2-3, with D unresolved. The V end lost 5 bases, the J end lost 2 bases, and 11 bases lay between the germline ends. The CDR3 contains 13 residues. From germline, CDR1 is DFQATT and CDR2 SNEGSKA (reference sequence). The CDR3 loop is CSARGDDTDTQYF. The CDR3 DNA is TGCAGTGCTCGTGGGGATGACACAGATACGCAGTATTTT.

The table lists this clonotype with many counts. This chain uses TRBV7-9 with TRBJ2-3; 13 bases align to TRBD2. The CDR3 extends over 17 amino acids. Unmatched junction bases numbered 5, after V lost 5 bases and J lost 0 bases. Germline assignment: CDR1 SEHNR and CDR2 FQNEAQ (reference sequence). The CDR3 reads CASSQRTSGGSTDTQYF. The CDR3 DNA follows: TGTGCCAGCAGCCAACGGACTAGCGGGGGAAGCACAGATACGCAGTATTTT.

This clonotype was seen repeatedly, ten times or more. The CDR3 reads CASSERGQASGEKLFF. The CDR3 nucleotides are TGCGCCAGCAGCGAGCGGGGACAGGCCAGTGGTGAAAAACTGTTTTTT. The J gene is TRBJ1-4, the V gene TRBV5-1; 8 bases line up with TRBD1. The germline V gene encodes CDR1 SGHRS and CDR2 YFSETQ. This CDR3 has 16 residues. V was pared by 4 bases and J by 7 bases, with 12 bases of the junction left unmatched.

This clonotype was observed at least ten times. The V and J genes are TRBV4-1 and TRBJ1-3; TRBD1 agrees at 7 bases. This CDR3 is built from 17 residues. Germline V gene data show CDR1 as MGHRA and CDR2 as YSYEKL. After removal of 6 bases from V and 0 bases from J, the junction contained 11 bases not matched to a gene. This chain's CDR3 is CASSRQGVVLSGNTIYF. The CDR3 DNA sequence: TGCGCCAGCAGTCGACAGGGCGTCGTTCTCTCTGGAAACACCATATATTTT.

This clonotype was seen many times. The chain is built from TRBV12-3 or TRBV12-4 and TRBJ1-1; D gene uncertain. This CDR3 has 13 amino acids. V lost 0 bases, J lost 3 bases, and 5 bases lay in between. CDR3 sequence reads: CASSLATYTEAFF. The CDR3 DNA reads as TGTGCCAGCAGTTTAGCTACCTACACTGAAGCTTTCTTT.

This clonotype showed up just a few times. The rearrangement links TRBV5-1 to TRBJ1-1; 7 nucleotides line up with TRBD1. This CDR3 comprises 14 residues. Per germline, CDR1 SGHRS and CDR2 YFSETQ. Unmatched junction bases numbered 5, after V lost 5 bases and J lost 1 base. The CDR3 coding sequence is TGCGCCAGCAGATCAGGGGGAGCGAACACTGAAGCTTTCTTT. Its translation: CASRSGGANTEAFF.